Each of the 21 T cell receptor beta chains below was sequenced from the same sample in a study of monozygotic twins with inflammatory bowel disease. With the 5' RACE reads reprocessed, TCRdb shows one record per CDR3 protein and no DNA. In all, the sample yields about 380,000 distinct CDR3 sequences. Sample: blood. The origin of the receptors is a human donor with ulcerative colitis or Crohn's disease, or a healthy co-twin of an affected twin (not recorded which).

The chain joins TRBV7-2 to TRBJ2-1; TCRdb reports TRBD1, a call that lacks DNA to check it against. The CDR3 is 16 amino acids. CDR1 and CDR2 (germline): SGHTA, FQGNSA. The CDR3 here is CASSFRSGTEYNEQFF.

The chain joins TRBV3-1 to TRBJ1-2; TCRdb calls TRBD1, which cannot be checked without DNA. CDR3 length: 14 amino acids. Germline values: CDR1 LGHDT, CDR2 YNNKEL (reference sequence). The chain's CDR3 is CASSTRKGDYGYTF.

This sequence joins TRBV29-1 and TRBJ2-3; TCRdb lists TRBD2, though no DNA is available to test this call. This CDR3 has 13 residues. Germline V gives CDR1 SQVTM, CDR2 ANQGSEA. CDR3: CSFGPTLGDTQYF.

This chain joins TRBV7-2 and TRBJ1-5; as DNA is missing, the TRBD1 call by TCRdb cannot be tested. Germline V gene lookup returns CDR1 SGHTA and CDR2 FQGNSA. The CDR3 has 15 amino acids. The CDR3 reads CASSVQGSTNQPQHF.

Here the CDR3 reads CASRSDFTDTQYF. The chain has TRBV7-3 and TRBJ2-3; TCRdb outputs TRBD2, but without DNA this stays unchecked. Looked up from germline, CDR1 is SGHTA and CDR2 is FQGTGA. The CDR3 spans 13 residues.

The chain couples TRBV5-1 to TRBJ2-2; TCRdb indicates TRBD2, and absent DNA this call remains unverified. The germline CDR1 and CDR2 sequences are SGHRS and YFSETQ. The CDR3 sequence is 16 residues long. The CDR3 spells CASSHGLAVNTGKLFF. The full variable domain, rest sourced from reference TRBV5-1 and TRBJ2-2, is KAGVTQTPRYLIKTRGQQVTLSCSPISGHRSVSWYQQTPGQGLQFLFEYFSETQRNKGNFPGRFSGRQFSNSRSEMNVSTLELGDSALYLCASSHGLAVNTGKLFFGEGSRLTVL.

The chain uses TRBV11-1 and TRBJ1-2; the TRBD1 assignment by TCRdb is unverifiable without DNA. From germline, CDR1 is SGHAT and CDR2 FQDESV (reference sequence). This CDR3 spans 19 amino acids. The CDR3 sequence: CASSLPRLGTGGLYYGYTF.

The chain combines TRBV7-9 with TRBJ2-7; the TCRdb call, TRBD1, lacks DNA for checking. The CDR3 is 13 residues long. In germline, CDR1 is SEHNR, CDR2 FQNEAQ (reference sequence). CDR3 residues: CASSAGQGSEQYF.

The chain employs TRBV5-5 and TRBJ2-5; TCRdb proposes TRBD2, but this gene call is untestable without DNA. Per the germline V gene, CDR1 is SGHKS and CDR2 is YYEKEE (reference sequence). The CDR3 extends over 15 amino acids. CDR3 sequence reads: CASRRLGELQETQYF.

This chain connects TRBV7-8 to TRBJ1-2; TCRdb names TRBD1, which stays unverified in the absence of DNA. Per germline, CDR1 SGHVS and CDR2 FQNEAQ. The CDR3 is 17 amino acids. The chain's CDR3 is CASSFSGRAQVNYGYTF.

The CDR3 protein is CSAGQAYEQYF. The chain carries TRBV29-1 and TRBJ2-7; TCRdb outputs TRBD1, but without DNA this stays unchecked. The V gene's germline CDR1 is SQVTM and CDR2 ANQGSEA. This CDR3 region has 11 residues.

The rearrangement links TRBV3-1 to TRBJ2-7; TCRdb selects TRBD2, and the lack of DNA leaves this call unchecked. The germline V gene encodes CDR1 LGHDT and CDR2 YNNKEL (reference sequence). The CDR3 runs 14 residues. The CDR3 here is CASSQSGGAYEQYF.

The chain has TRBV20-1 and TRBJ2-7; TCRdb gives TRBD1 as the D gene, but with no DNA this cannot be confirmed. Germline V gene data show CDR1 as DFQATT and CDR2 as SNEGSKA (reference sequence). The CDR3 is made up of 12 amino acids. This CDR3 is CSARGVGTASLF.

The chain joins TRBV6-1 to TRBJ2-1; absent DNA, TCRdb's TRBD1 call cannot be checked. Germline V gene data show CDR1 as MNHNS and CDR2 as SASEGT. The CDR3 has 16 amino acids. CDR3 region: CASSEFHGGLYNEQFF.

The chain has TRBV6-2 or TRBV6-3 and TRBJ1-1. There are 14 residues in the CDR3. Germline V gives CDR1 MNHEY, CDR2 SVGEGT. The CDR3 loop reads CASSYRGSSTEAFF.

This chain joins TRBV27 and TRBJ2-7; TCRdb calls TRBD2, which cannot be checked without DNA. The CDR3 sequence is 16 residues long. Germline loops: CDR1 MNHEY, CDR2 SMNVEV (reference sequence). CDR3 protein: CASRLTGLAGGYEQYF.

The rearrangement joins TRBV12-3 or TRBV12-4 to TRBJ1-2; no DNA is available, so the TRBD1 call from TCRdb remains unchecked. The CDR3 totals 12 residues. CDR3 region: CASSLRQGIHTF.

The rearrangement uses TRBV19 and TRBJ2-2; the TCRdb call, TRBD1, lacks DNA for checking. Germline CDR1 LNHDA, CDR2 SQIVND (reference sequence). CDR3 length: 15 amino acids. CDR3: CASSSGQVNTGELFF.

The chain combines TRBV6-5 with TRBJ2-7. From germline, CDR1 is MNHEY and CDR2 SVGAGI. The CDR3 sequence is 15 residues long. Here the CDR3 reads CASSYDQTAEYEQYF.

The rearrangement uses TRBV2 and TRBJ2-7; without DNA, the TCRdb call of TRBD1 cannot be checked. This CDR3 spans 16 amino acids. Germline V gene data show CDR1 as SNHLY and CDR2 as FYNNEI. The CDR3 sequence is CASSEGPGHGSYEQYF.

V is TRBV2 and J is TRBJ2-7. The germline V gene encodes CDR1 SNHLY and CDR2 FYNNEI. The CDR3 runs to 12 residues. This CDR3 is CASSEALSEQYF.